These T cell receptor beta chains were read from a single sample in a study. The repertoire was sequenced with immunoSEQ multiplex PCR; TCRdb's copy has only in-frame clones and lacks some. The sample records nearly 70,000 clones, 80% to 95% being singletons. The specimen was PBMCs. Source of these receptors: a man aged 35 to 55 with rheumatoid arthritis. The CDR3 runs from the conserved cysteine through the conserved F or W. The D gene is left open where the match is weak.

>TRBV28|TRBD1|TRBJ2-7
CASTAGTAIYEQYF
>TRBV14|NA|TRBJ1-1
CASSQVWGGTEAFF
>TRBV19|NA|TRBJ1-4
CASSIRGGASEKLFF
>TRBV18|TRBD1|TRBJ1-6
CASSPRDRSSYNSPLHF
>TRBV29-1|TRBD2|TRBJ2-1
CSVRGGSSYNEQFF
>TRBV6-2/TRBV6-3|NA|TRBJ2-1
CASSSFRGRYNEQFF
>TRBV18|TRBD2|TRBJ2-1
CASSPGLAENEQFF
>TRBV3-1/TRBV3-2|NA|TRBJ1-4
CASSQVQNINEKLFF
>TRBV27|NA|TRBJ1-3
CASSPADISGNTIYF
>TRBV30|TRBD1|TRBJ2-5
CAWGDRAGETQYF
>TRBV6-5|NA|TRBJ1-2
CASSYVGSNYGYTF
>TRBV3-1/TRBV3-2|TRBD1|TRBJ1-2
CASSHKDRGLYGYTF
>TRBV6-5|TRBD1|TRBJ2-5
CASSNRGTQYF
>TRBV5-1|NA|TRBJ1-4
CASSLRGATNEKLFF
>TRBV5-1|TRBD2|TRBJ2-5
CASSRGTSDKETQYF
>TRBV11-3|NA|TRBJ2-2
CASSRTQGNTGELFF
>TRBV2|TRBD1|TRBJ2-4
CASSQTGGVKNIQYF
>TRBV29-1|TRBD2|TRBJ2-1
CSVGGEGPNEQFF
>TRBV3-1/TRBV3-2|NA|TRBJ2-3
CASSQEEIRDTSADTQYF
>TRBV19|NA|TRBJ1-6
CASSIKAGSSYNSPLHF
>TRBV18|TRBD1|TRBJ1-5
CASSPSGQAGQPQHF
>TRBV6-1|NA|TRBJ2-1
CASSEGAGHDNEQFF
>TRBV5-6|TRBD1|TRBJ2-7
CASSGNLGQWAEQYF
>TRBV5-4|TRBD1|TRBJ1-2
CASSSGQGATFGYTF
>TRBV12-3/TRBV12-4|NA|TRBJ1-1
CASSFLMGAEAFF
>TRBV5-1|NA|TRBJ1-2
CASSFGENYGYTF
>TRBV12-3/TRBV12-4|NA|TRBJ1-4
CASRTQNEKLFF
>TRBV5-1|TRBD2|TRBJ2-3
CASSPLTSGSKGITDTQYF
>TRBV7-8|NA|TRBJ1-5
CASSSRERNQPQHF
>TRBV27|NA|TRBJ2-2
CASSLSVNTGELFF
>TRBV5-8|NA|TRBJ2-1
CASSLELTAEVRGEQFF
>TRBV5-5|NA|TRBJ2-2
CASSKQGNTGELFF
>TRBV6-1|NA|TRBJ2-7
CASSEAPGARLYEQYF
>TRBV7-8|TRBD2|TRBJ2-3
CASSLVALADTDTQYF
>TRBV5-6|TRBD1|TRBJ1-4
CASSPLTGADEKLFF
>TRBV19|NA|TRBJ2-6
CASNYRASSGANVLTF
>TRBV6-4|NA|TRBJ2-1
CASSDSRAGYNEQFF
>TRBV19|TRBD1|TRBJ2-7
CASSKRTGGSYEQYF
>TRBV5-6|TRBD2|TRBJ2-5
CASSLELAGATQETQYF
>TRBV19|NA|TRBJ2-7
CASSLREDYEQYF
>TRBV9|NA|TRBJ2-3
CASSVEGASTDTQYF
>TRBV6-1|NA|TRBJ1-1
CASSESAGLNTEAFF
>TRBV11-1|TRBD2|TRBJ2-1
CASSQWTSGGEQFF
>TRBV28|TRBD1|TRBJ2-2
CASSFVQGVTGELFF
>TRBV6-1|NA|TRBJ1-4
CASSDRDLEKLFF
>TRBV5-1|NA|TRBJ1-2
CASRASNYGYTF
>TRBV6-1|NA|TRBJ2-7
CASSEQAYEQYF
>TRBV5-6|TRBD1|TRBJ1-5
CASSPSGGGLQPQHF
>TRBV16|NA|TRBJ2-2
CASSPLDSRTGELFF
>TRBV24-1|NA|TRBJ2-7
CATSDRTQTYEQYF
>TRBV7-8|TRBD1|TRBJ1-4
CASSTTGGIEKLFF
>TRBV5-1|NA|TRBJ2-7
CASSLGSGYEQYF
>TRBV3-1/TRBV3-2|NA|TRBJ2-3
CASSQGGVDTQYF
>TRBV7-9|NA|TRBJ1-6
CASSLDPVSSPLHF
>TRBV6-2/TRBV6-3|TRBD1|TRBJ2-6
CASSYRRGSGGFGANVLTF
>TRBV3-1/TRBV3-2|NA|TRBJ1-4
CALGGLGEKLFF